The 20 T cell receptor beta chains below come from one sample, sequenced in a study of prognosis after radiotherapy for stage I lung cancer. TCR beta CDR3 amplification from genomic DNA was performed by two-round multiplex PCR. Primers were specific to each TRBV and TRBJ gene in first-round PCR. TCRdb re-analysed the multiplex PCR reads in MiXCR, keeping a single row per CDR3 protein. The sample lists roughly 30,000 distinct CDR3 sequences, around 43% occurring once. The sequencing here drew on PBMCs, taken before or after stereotactic body radiation therapy (not recorded which). The receptors stem from a donor aged 50 or older with non-small cell lung cancer.

About this clonotype itself: Given the absence of the conserved phenylalanine or tryptophan at the CDR3 end, a read error is likely. The V and J genes are TRBV24-1 and TRBJ1-2; tentative D call: TRBD1 (5 bases). Germline V CDR1 and CDR2: KGHDR, SFDVKD. Trimming stripped 2 bases from V and 3 bases from J, with 9 bases between. This CDR3 is 14 amino acids long. CDR3 protein: CATSDWRGDYGYTL. CDR3 nucleotides: TGTGCCACCAGTGATTGGCGGGGGGACTATGGCTACACCTTA.

At least ten counts were recorded for this clonotype. This chain uses TRBV6-1 with TRBJ1-2, with 7 bases identical to TRBD1. CDR1 is MNHNS, CDR2 SASEGT, per germline. V was clipped by 6 bases and J by 2 bases; unmatched bases: 6. CDR3 length: 14 amino acids. CDR3 in amino acids: CASRRQGLNYGYTF. The CDR3 bases are TGTGCCAGCAGACGACAGGGTTTAAACTATGGCTACACCTTC.

This clonotype was counted once. This rearrangement joins TRBV5-1 to TRBJ2-2; 9 bases line up with TRBD1. Looked up from germline, CDR1 is SGHRS and CDR2 is YFSETQ. The CDR3 loop spans 17 amino acids. Losses at the gene ends were 2 bases for V and 7 bases for J; bases not matched to a gene: 12. As DNA, the CDR3 is TGCGCCAGCAGCTTAATTGGGACAGGGCCCCAGTGCGGGGAGCTGTTTTTT. It encodes CASSLIGTGPQCGELFF.

Regarding this clonotype: This likely came from a read error, as a far larger clone is one base away. The chain has TRBV6-5 and TRBJ2-5, with 7 positions matching TRBD1. This CDR3 has 14 residues. From germline, CDR1 is MNHEY and CDR2 SVGAGI. The CDR3 reads CARTSARDSPVLPF. As DNA, the CDR3 is TGTGCCAGAACCAGTGCTAGGGACAGTCCCGTTCTCCCCTTC.

The rearrangement joins TRBV11-3 to TRBJ2-7, with D tentatively TRBD1 (8 bases). This CDR3 has 14 amino acids. CDR1 and CDR2 from the germline V gene are SGHNT and YENEEA. Between the trimmed V and J ends, which lost 5 bases and 4 bases, there was a span of 15 bases. DNA for the CDR3: TGTGCCAGCAGCGAGAACAGGGGGGGGTACGAGCAGTACTTC. This encodes CASSENRGGYEQYF.

Comment on this clonotype: This CDR3 is missing its conserved last phenylalanine or tryptophan, likely due to a read error. The chain is built from TRBV11-2 and TRBJ2-1; D gene uncertain. There are 11 residues in the CDR3. The V end was cut by 2 bases, the J end by 12 bases, with 8 bases between. Germline loops: CDR1 SGHAT, CDR2 FQNNGV. The CDR3 sequence: CASSLLSGQFL. CDR3 sequence (DNA): TGTGCCAGCAGCTTATTGTCAGGGCAGTTCCTC.

This clonotype was recorded many times. The gene calls are TRBV5-5 and TRBJ1-4; no clear D. CDR1 and CDR2 from the germline V gene are SGHKS and YYEKEE (reference sequence). CDR3 length: 13 amino acids. Trimming left V 4 bases short and J 4 bases short, with 8 bases between. The CDR3: CASSTRNNEKLFF. The DNA of the CDR3 is TGTGCCAGCAGCACCAGAAATAATGAAAAACTGTTTTTT. Together with reference TRBV5-5 and TRBJ1-4, the CDR3 gives the full variable domain: DAGVTQSPTHLIKTRGQQVTLRCSPISGHKSVSWYQQVLGQGPQFIFQYYEKEERGRGNFPDRFSARQFPNYSSELNVNALLLGDSALYLCASSTRNNEKLFFGSGTQLSVL.

In this sample, this clonotype is medium-sized. V gene TRBV19 combines with J gene TRBJ1-2, with unresolved D. The CDR3 consists of 13 residues. The ends were cut back, 4 bases at V and 2 bases at J, with 8 bases in the middle. Germline lookup yields CDR1 LNHDA and CDR2 SQIVND (reference sequence). The CDR3 DNA reads TGTGCCAGTAGTACCCCCCCGAACTATGGCTACACCTTC. Its translation is CASSTPPNYGYTF. Drawing the rest from reference TRBV19 and TRBJ1-2, the complete variable domain is DGGITQSPKYLFRKEGQNVTLSCEQNLNHDAMYWYRQDPGQGLRLIYYSQIVNDFQKGDIAEGYSVSREKKESFPLTVTSAQKNPTAFYLCASSTPPNYGYTFGSGTRLTVV.

CDR3 coding DNA: TGCGCCAGCAGCCGACAGTCAGGAATCTCCCCAAGGCAACTAAAGGGCTACACCTTC. This translates into CASSRQSGISPRQLKGYTF. J is TRBJ1-2 and V is TRBV5-1, with D possibly being TRBD1 (5 bases). Trimming stripped 4 bases from V and 8 bases from J, with 33 bases between. CDR3 length equals 19 residues. Looked up from germline, CDR1 is SGHRS and CDR2 is YFSETQ.

On this clonotype: One end of the junction fails to match germline, which may point to a read error. V and J are TRBV6-1 and TRBJ2-7; 9 nucleotides line up with TRBD1. CDR1 MNHNS and CDR2 SASEGT come from the germline V gene. CDR3 length: 13 residues. The CDR3 DNA sequence: TGTCCCAGCAGCTCTGGACAGGGGCGAGAGCAGTACTTC. This codes for CPSSSGQGREQYF.

This clonotype ranks as medium-sized. The genes are TRBV6-1 and TRBJ2-6; D uncertain. The CDR3 length is 14 residues. Germline CDR1 reads MNHNS; CDR2 reads SASEGT. V lost 3 bases, J lost 1 base, and 4 bases lay in between. The DNA of the CDR3 is TGTGCCAGCAGTGAGGGTTCTGGGGCCAACGTCCTGACTTTC. Its translation is CASSEGSGANVLTF.

This clonotype was seen many times. The chain uses TRBV5-4 and TRBJ2-7, with 8 bases lining up with TRBD2. This CDR3 has 15 amino acids. V shed 4 bases and J 2 bases; nucleotides not matched to a gene: 8. CDR1 and CDR2 (germline): SGHNT, YYREEE (reference sequence). The CDR3 bases are TGTGCCAGCAGCAGCGGACTAGCTATTGCCTACGAGCAGTACTTC. This encodes CASSSGLAIAYEQYF. The full variable domain, completed using reference TRBV5-4 and TRBJ2-7, is ETGVTQSPTHLIKTRGQQVTLRCSSQSGHNTVSWYQQALGQGPQFIFQYYREEENGRGNFPPRFSGLQFPNYSSELNVNALELDDSALYLCASSSGLAIAYEQYFGPGTRLTVT.

A note on this clonotype: The likely explanation is a read error, given a far larger clone one base away. The chain couples TRBV6-4 to TRBJ1-2; D not certain. The CDR3 length is 10 residues. Germline lookup yields CDR1 MRHNA and CDR2 SNTAGT. Trimming took 6 bases from V and 9 from J, leaving 8 bases between them. The CDR3 protein is CASSDPCYTF. The CDR3 region has the DNA TGTGCCAGCAGCGACCCCTGCTACACCTTC.

This clonotype was seen ten or more times. V usage is TRBV7-9 and J usage is TRBJ2-1, with D perhaps matching TRBD2 (6 bases). The V end was cut by 1 base, the J end by 8 bases, with 15 bases between. CDR1 is SEHNR, CDR2 FQNEAQ, per germline (reference sequence). CDR3 size: 15 residues. The CDR3 protein is CASSLGRGLIHEQFF. CDR3 DNA sequence: TGTGCCAGCAGCTTAGGCCGGGGACTTATCCATGAGCAGTTCTTC.

This clonotype was counted many times. This chain joins TRBV5-1 and TRBJ1-1, with D unresolved. Germline V CDR1 and CDR2: SGHRS, YFSETQ. The CDR3 has 15 amino acids. With 0 bases removed from V and 5 bases from J, the gap between germline ends came to 14 bases. The CDR3 is CASSLDGLGGTEAFF. The CDR3 bases are TGCGCCAGCAGCTTGGACGGACTGGGCGGTACTGAAGCTTTCTTT.

This clonotype occurred many times. The chain couples TRBV5-1 to TRBJ1-3; D gene uncertain. The CDR3 covers 16 residues. Per germline, CDR1 SGHRS and CDR2 YFSETQ. Trimming took off 4 bases at V and 0 bases at J, with 14 bases between the two ends. DNA for the CDR3: TGCGCCAGCAGCATGGACGGGTGGAGCTCTGGAAACACCATATATTTT. The encoded protein is CASSMDGWSSGNTIYF.

V gene TRBV6-1 combines with J gene TRBJ2-3, with 13 bases fitting TRBD2. Trimming removed 6 bases from V and 4 bases from J; junction bases left unmatched: 7. From germline, CDR1 is MNHNS and CDR2 SASEGT. CDR3 length: 16 amino acids. The DNA of the CDR3 is TGTGCCAGCAGAGGACTAGCGGGGGAGAAAGCAGATACGCAGTATTTT. This translates into CASRGLAGEKADTQYF.

This rearrangement joins TRBV5-6 to TRBJ2-5; 8 bases match TRBD1. The CDR3 is made up of 14 amino acids. Germline CDR1 is SGHDT and CDR2 is YYEEEE. J was trimmed by 5 bases and V by 5 bases; bases with no gene match: 8. CDR3 amino acids: CASSYPGQVETQYF. CDR3 nucleotide sequence: TGTGCCAGCAGTTATCCGGGACAGGTGGAGACCCAGTACTTC.

This clonotype came up many times. The chain joins TRBV20-1 to TRBJ2-7, with 8 bases fitting TRBD2. This CDR3 region has 15 residues. Germline-derived CDR1 and CDR2 are DFQATT and SNEGSKA (reference sequence). Germline trimming cut 0 bases from V and 4 bases from J; bases unmatched to any gene: 8. CDR3 amino acids: CSARDETGGRYEQYF. CDR3 in DNA: TGCAGTGCTAGAGATGAGACGGGGGGGCGATACGAGCAGTACTTC.

This clonotype was seen only a few times. One junction end does not reproduce the germline sequence, and a read error may be involved. In nucleotides, the CDR3 is TGTACCACCAGCAGGGCTGGGCGGTACGAGCAGTACTTC. It is translated as CTTSRAGRYEQYF. The rearrangement uses TRBV15 and TRBJ2-7, with D possibly matching TRBD1 (5 bases). There are 13 residues in the CDR3. Germline V gene lookup returns CDR1 LNHNV and CDR2 YYDKDF (reference sequence).